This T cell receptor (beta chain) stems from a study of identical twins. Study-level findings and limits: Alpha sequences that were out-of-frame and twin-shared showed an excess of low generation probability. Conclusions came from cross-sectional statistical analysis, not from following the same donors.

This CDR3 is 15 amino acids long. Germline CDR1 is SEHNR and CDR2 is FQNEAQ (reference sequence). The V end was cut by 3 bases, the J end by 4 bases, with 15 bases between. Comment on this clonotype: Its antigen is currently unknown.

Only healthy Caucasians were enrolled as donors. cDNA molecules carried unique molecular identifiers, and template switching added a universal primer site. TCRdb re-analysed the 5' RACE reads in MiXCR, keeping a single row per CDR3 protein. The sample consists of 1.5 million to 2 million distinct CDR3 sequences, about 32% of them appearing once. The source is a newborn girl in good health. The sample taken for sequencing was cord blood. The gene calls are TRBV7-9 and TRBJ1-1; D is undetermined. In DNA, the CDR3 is TGTGCCAGCAGCTTTTATACGGTGGGGAGCACTGAAGCTTTCTTT. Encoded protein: CASSFYTVGSTEAFF.